A single sample gave rise to the 10 T cell receptor beta chains below, sequenced in a study of cytomegalovirus exposure and HLA in healthy donors. The PCR was carried out with 60 Vbeta primers and 13 Jbeta primers. TCRdb keeps only in-frame clones here, not all; method: immunoSEQ multiplex PCR. Here the sample spans 200,000 or so clones, over 65% being singletons. The sequenced material came from PBMCs. The source of these receptors is a boy aged 2 to 10 in good health and CMV-seronegative.

This chain joins TRBV7-2 and TRBJ1-1, with D maybe TRBD1 (6 bases). CDR1 is SGHTA and CDR2 is FQGNSA in the germline V gene. Trimming shortened V by 5 bases and J by 4 bases, and 26 bases separated the two germline ends. CDR3 length: 18 residues. Written as DNA, the CDR3 is TGTGCCAGCAGCCCCATAGCCCTTGTCGGGGGGCATAGCACTGAAGCTTTCTTT. Translated, it gives CASSPIALVGGHSTEAFF.

The chain recombines TRBV18 with TRBJ1-6; D not resolved. Germline lookup yields CDR1 KGHSH and CDR2 LQKENI. Trimming left V 2 bases short and J 8 bases short, with 16 bases between. This CDR3 is built from 16 residues. CDR3 coding DNA: TGTGCCAGCTCACCAAGTTCGGCGATACGGGATTCACCCCTCCACTTT. Its translation is CASSPSSAIRDSPLHF. The variable domain in full, with the rest retrieved from reference TRBV18 and TRBJ1-6, is NAGVMQNPRHLVRRRGQEARLRCSPMKGHSHVYWYRQLPEEGLKFMVYLQKENIIDESGMPKERFSAEFPKEGPSILRIQQVVRGDSAAYFCASSPSSAIRDSPLHFGNGTRLTVT.

The chain links TRBV18 to TRBJ2-7; no reliable D call. In germline, CDR1 is KGHSH, CDR2 LQKENI. The CDR3 has 14 residues. V lost 5 bases and J 6 bases, leaving 17 bases between the germline ends. CDR3 sequence (DNA): TGTGCCAGCTCATATACTCCGCCCCCTCTCGAGCAGTACTTC. Translation gives CASSYTPPPLEQYF.

V and J are TRBV18 and TRBJ2-1; 7 nucleotides line up with TRBD1. Trimming took 3 bases from V and 15 from J; bases not matched to a gene: 8. Germline V gene lookup returns CDR1 KGHSH and CDR2 LQKENI. This CDR3 comprises 12 residues. The CDR3 bases are TGTGCCAGCTCACCCAGACAGGGATGGGTGTTCTTC. Translation gives CASSPRQGWVFF.

This chain connects TRBV7-8 to TRBJ2-1, with D maybe TRBD2 (5 bases). Between the trimmed V and J ends, which lost 0 bases and 4 bases, there was a span of 10 bases. Germline V gene sequence: CDR1 SGHVS, CDR2 FQNEAQ. The CDR3 is made up of 15 amino acids. The CDR3 sequence is CASSLALAFYNEQFF. The CDR3 bases are TGTGCCAGCAGCTTAGCGCTAGCTTTTTACAATGAGCAGTTCTTC.

The CDR3 DNA sequence: TGCGCCAGCAGCCAAGAAGCACGGGGGGAGGGCCGGGAGCTGTTTTTT. Translated: CASSQEARGEGRELFF. V and J are TRBV4-3 and TRBJ2-2; 7 bases are a match to TRBD2. Germline CDR1 LGHNA, CDR2 YSLEER. The CDR3 is 16 residues long. Trimming at V came to 0 bases and at J to 9 bases, leaving 10 bases not matched to a gene.

This clone was counted a few times. The gene calls are TRBV4-2 and TRBJ2-3; TRBD2 aligns across 8 bases. The CDR3 spans 17 residues. The V gene end was trimmed by 1 base and the J gene end by 4 bases; junction bases not matched to a gene: 10. The germline V gene has CDR1 LGHNA and CDR2 YNFKEQ. In nucleotides, the CDR3 is TGTGCCAGCAGCCAAGTTTTTGTTAGCGGGGACCCAGATACGCAGTATTTT. Translating it yields CASSQVFVSGDPDTQYF.

V gene TRBV7-8 combines with J gene TRBJ1-2; a possible D gene is TRBD1 (5 bases). The CDR3 consists of 16 residues. Germline loops: CDR1 SGHVS, CDR2 FQNEAQ. The germline V and J ends were trimmed by 5 bases and 4 bases, with 20 bases remaining between them. In nucleotides, the CDR3 is TGTGCCAGCAGCACCCGTGTAGGGGTACTTCGCTATGGCTACACCTTC. Translated, it gives CASSTRVGVLRYGYTF.

The V call is TRBV4-1, the J call TRBJ2-1; 14 bases match TRBD2. Trimming took 1 base from V and 4 from J; bases not matched to a gene: 12. The CDR3 runs 20 residues. Per the germline V gene, CDR1 is MGHRA and CDR2 is YSYEKL. CDR3 DNA sequence: TGCGCCAGCAGCCAAGTAGGACTAGCGGGGGGCCCCAGGCCTTACAATGAGCAGTTCTTC. Translated: CASSQVGLAGGPRPYNEQFF.

The chain combines TRBV5-4 with TRBJ2-7, with a possible D match to TRBD2 (6 bases). Trimming took off 0 bases at V and 5 bases at J, with 15 bases between the two ends. The germline gives CDR1 SGHNT, CDR2 YYREEE (reference sequence). The CDR3 totals 15 residues. CDR3 sequence reads: CASSLAGGSHDEQYF. The DNA of the CDR3 is TGTGCCAGCAGCTTGGCCGGGGGAAGTCACGACGAGCAGTACTTC.